A selection of T cell receptor beta chains follows, all from one sample in a study of OX40 agonist ivuxolimab in advanced cancers. This table comes from immunoSEQ multiplex PCR, and its TCRdb copy is limited to in-frame clones, with some not included. Seen here are some 35,000 clones, over 85% observed once, and the top ten hold 8.5% to 9.5%. The specimen comprised CD4+ or CD8+ T cells sorted from blood, sampled in a trial of the OX40 agonist ivuxolimab. The receptor set was obtained from an adult with an advanced solid tumor such as melanoma, head and neck, liver or kidney cancer. CDR3s include the opening cysteine and the closing phenylalanine or tryptophan. A D gene is named only where the DNA matches it firmly. Rows give clone size only sometimes, using once, few, many, or a class for an expanded clone.

TRBV20-1	once	TRBJ2-1	NA	CSARGYEQFF	TGCAGTGCTAGGGGTTATGAGCAGTTCTTC
TRBV9	NA	TRBJ2-3	TRBD1	CASSISGQGTDTQYF	TGTGCCAGCAGCATCAGTGGACAGGGCACAGATACGCAGTATTTT
TRBV27	NA	TRBJ1-1	NA	CASSLYRGHSNTEAFF	TGTGCCAGCAGTTTATACCGGGGGCATTCGAACACTGAAGCTTTCTTT
TRBV5-6	NA	TRBJ2-3	TRBD1	CASSSPGQVKLTDTQYF	TGTGCCAGCAGCTCCCCGGGACAGGTAAAGCTCACAGATACGCAGTATTTT
TRBV4-3	once	TRBJ2-2	TRBD1	CASSQGVGQGNTGELFF	TGCGCCAGCAGCCAAGGAGTGGGACAGGGCAACACCGGGGAGCTGTTTTTT
TRBV18	NA	TRBJ2-7	NA	CASSPGTTYEQYF	TGTGCCAGCTCACCCGGGACCACCTACGAGCAGTACTTC
TRBV18	NA	TRBJ1-5	TRBD1	CASSPGQGDMLQPQHF	TGTGCCAGCTCACCGGGACAGGGGGATATGTTACAGCCCCAGCATTTT
TRBV7-3	NA	TRBJ2-1	NA	CASSLGPDNEQFF	TGTGCCAGCAGCTTGGGACCAGACAATGAGCAGTTCTTC
TRBV2	NA	TRBJ1-1	NA	CASSDHHPNTEAFF	TGTGCCAGCAGTGACCATCACCCGAACACTGAAGCTTTCTTT
TRBV7-6	NA	TRBJ2-1	NA	CASSLFSLSSYNEQFF	TGTGCCAGCAGCCTCTTTTCCCTTTCCTCCTACAATGAGCAGTTCTTC
TRBV18	once	TRBJ2-7	TRBD1	CASSSARTGAEQYF	TGTGCCAGCTCATCTGCCCGGACAGGGGCCGAGCAGTACTTC
TRBV19	once	TRBJ1-2	TRBD1	CASSLLLGGNYGYTF	TGTGCCAGTAGTCTCCTCTTAGGGGGCAACTATGGCTACACCTTC
TRBV11-1	NA	TRBJ2-2	TRBD2	CASTTGAGVNTGELFF	TGTGCCAGCACCACTGGGGCGGGGGTCAACACCGGGGAGCTGTTTTTT
TRBV5-6	NA	TRBJ1-5	NA	CASSSALSNQPQHF	TGTGCCAGCAGCTCCGCCCTAAGCAATCAGCCCCAGCATTTT
TRBV7-8	NA	TRBJ2-7	NA	CASSPTTGVYEQYF	TGTGCCAGCAGCCCAACCACCGGGGTCTACGAGCAGTACTTC
TRBV4-2	NA	TRBJ2-7	NA	CASSQDSASAGGEQYF	TGTGCCAGCAGCCAAGATAGCGCTAGCGCTGGGGGCGAGCAGTACTTC
TRBV11-3	once	TRBJ2-2	NA	CASSLDAGKSTGELFF	TGTGCCAGCAGCTTAGATGCTGGGAAATCGACCGGGGAGCTGTTTTTT
TRBV5-1	NA	TRBJ2-7	NA	CASSLTTNTREQYF	TGCGCCAGCAGCCTTACGACAAATACCCGGGAGCAGTACTTC
TRBV4-3	once	TRBJ1-1	NA	CASSQDRGTEAFF	TGCGCCAGCAGCCAAGATCGTGGCACTGAAGCTTTCTTT
TRBV11-2	few	TRBJ2-2	NA	CASSSPNQGTGELFF	TGTGCCAGCAGCTCCCCGAATCAAGGAACCGGGGAGCTGTTTTTT
TRBV30	NA	TRBJ1-6	TRBD1	CAWTGTATNSPLHF	TGTGCCTGGACGGGGACAGCGACTAATTCACCCCTCCACTTT
TRBV7-2	NA	TRBJ2-7	TRBD1	CASSPGTGNYEQYF	TGTGCCAGCAGCCCAGGGACAGGGAACTACGAGCAGTACTTC
TRBV30	few	TRBJ2-1	NA	CAWSVQGGVSRNEQFF	TGTGCCTGGAGTGTACAAGGGGGAGTAAGTCGCAATGAGCAGTTCTTC
TRBV6-4	NA	TRBJ1-4	TRBD1	CASGTGNEKLFF	TGTGCCAGCGGGACAGGTAATGAAAAACTGTTTTTT
TRBV19	NA	TRBJ1-4	NA	CASSTLTVQKLFF	TGTGCCAGTTCGACTCTCACGGTGCAAAAACTGTTTTTT
TRBV6-1	NA	TRBJ1-5	NA	CASSETAGHSNQPQHF	TGTGCCAGCAGTGAAACCGCAGGGCATAGCAATCAGCCCCAGCATTTT
TRBV5-1	NA	TRBJ2-5	NA	CASSLFPGSQETQYF	TGCGCCAGCAGCTTATTTCCGGGGAGTCAAGAGACCCAGTACTTC
TRBV5-1	NA	TRBJ2-1	NA	CASSSGTLVYNEQFF	TGCGCCAGCAGCTCCGGGACCTTAGTCTACAATGAGCAGTTCTTC
TRBV5-1	NA	TRBJ2-2	NA	CASSEGLMNTGELFF	TGCGCCAGCAGCGAGGGACTTATGAACACCGGGGAGCTGTTTTTT
TRBV27	NA	TRBJ2-3	NA	CASSPTGTDTQYF	TGTGCCAGCAGCCCTACGGGTACAGATACGCAGTATTTT
TRBV28	NA	TRBJ2-7	TRBD2	CASLAGGGYEQYF	TGTGCCAGTCTAGCGGGAGGGGGCTACGAGCAGTACTTC
TRBV4-2	NA	TRBJ1-5	NA	CASSQDQGSSGNQPQHF	TGTGCCAGCAGCCAAGATCAGGGTTCGAGTGGCAATCAGCCCCAGCATTTT
TRBV7-9	NA	TRBJ1-5	TRBD1	CASSSDRKGADQPQHF	TGTGCCAGCAGCTCCGATAGAAAGGGGGCTGATCAGCCCCAGCATTTT
TRBV29-1	NA	TRBJ2-1	NA	CSYSRDTVYNEQFF	TGCAGCTATAGCCGGGACACTGTCTACAATGAGCAGTTCTTC
TRBV19	NA	TRBJ1-2	NA	CASSPEGALSNYGYTF	TGTGCCAGTAGTCCCGAGGGAGCTCTTTCTAACTATGGCTACACCTTC
TRBV19	NA	TRBJ1-1	NA	CASSMGTLGAAFF	TGTGCCAGTAGTATGGGGACACTTGGCGCGGCTTTCTTT
TRBV7-8	NA	TRBJ2-1	NA	CASSSASSGPSYNEQFF	TGTGCCAGCAGTTCGGCTAGCAGCGGGCCCTCCTACAATGAGCAGTTCTTC
TRBV5-1	NA	TRBJ1-2	TRBD1	CASSTGQGANYGYTF	TGCGCCAGCAGCACCGGACAGGGGGCTAACTATGGCTACACCTTC
TRBV4-1	NA	TRBJ1-2	NA	CASSQIVGISNYGYTF	TGCGCCAGCAGCCAAATTGTCGGAATCTCTAACTATGGCTACACCTTC
TRBV30	NA	TRBJ2-7	TRBD2	CAWRASGTRSAYEQYF	TGTGCCTGGAGGGCCTCCGGGACTAGATCGGCCTACGAGCAGTACTTC
TRBV29-1	NA	TRBJ1-3	NA	CSVGTVTGNTIYF	TGCAGCGTTGGAACAGTAACTGGAAACACCATATATTTT
TRBV30	NA	TRBJ2-5	NA	CAWRIVGGETQYF	TGTGCCTGGAGGATAGTGGGCGGTGAGACCCAGTACTTC
TRBV5-5	once	TRBJ1-5	NA	CASSQTGSNQPQHF	TGTGCCAGCAGTCAGACGGGTAGCAATCAGCCCCAGCATTTT
TRBV7-2	NA	TRBJ1-1	NA	CASSPSDGTTEAFF	TGTGCCAGCAGCCCAAGTGATGGGACCACTGAAGCTTTCTTT
TRBV9	NA	TRBJ2-2	TRBD1	CASSVAGTGDTGELFF	TGTGCCAGCAGCGTAGCTGGGACAGGGGACACCGGGGAGCTGTTTTTT
TRBV5-1	NA	TRBJ2-5	NA	CASSLSGGETQYF	TGCGCCAGCAGCTTGAGTGGCGGAGAGACCCAGTACTTC
TRBV5-8	NA	TRBJ1-2	TRBD1	CASSRTGVGYTF	TGTGCCAGCAGCCGTACAGGGGTCGGCTACACCTTC
TRBV5-1	NA	TRBJ1-3	TRBD1	CASSVSGTVSTGNTIYF	TGCGCCAGCAGCGTGTCCGGGACAGTCTCCACTGGAAACACCATATATTTT
TRBV11-2	NA	TRBJ1-5	NA	CASSLGGRGGNQPQHF	TGTGCCAGCAGCTTAGGGGGCCGGGGCGGCAATCAGCCCCAGCATTTT
TRBV6-5	NA	TRBJ1-4	NA	CASSWLRNEKLFF	TGTGCCAGCAGTTGGCTCAGAAATGAAAAACTGTTTTTT
TRBV2	once	TRBJ2-3	TRBD2	CARTSGNTDTQYF	TGTGCCAGGACTAGCGGGAACACAGATACGCAGTATTTT
TRBV5-1	NA	TRBJ1-1	TRBD1	CASSRMTGPEAFF	TGCGCCAGCAGCAGGATGACAGGGCCTGAAGCTTTCTTT
TRBV27	NA	TRBJ2-5	TRBD2	CASSTSGTSGTQYF	TGTGCCAGCAGTACATCCGGGACTAGCGGGACCCAGTACTTC
TRBV6-5	NA	TRBJ1-2	NA	CASSYFSNLNYGYTF	TGTGCCAGCAGTTACTTCAGCAACCTTAACTATGGCTACACCTTC
TRBV9	NA	TRBJ2-7	NA	CASSAFQSYEQYF	TGTGCCAGCAGCGCCTTCCAGTCCTACGAGCAGTACTTC
TRBV18	NA	TRBJ2-1	TRBD1	CASSRPGQGRELSNEQFF	TGTGCCAGCTCACGTCCGGGACAGGGGCGCGAGTTAAGCAATGAGCAGTTCTTC
TRBV5-1	NA	TRBJ2-3	TRBD1	CASSPSTGSTDTQYF	TGCGCCAGCAGCCCATCGACAGGGAGCACAGATACGCAGTATTTT
TRBV7-9	NA	TRBJ2-5	TRBD1	CASSPGQSETQYF	TGTGCCAGCAGCCCGGGACAGTCGGAGACCCAGTACTTC
TRBV14	few	TRBJ1-1	NA	CASSRSAVGTEAFF	TGTGCCAGCAGCCGGTCAGCGGTTGGCACTGAAGCTTTCTTT